This T cell receptor beta chain was sequenced in a study of T-cell memory formation after mild COVID-19. Study at large: In these data, TCR clusters were largely donor specific.

Comment on this clonotype: What it binds is not known.

Whole-study results and caveats: A second wave of clones peaked on day 37, and their SARS-CoV-2 specificity went unconfirmed. The CD4+ clones that contracted clustered mainly within CM and EM, and the CD8+ clones concentrated in EMRA.

This CDR3 is built from 14 residues. CDR1 and CDR2 (germline): SGHRS, YFSETQ. J gave up 2 bases and V 0 bases, and 2 bases lay outside the gene matches. Constant-segment primers served in 5'RACE that generated TCR alpha and TCR beta cDNA libraries bearing sample barcodes and UMIs. TCRdb ran MiXCR on the 5' RACE reads and lists one entry per CDR3 protein. The sample includes about 440,000 distinct CDR3 sequences, about 20% of them seen just once. The source of this sequence is an adult woman who had mild COVID-19 (a few samples of this study predate the infection). Cell type and time point are not known. This chain links TRBV5-1 with TRBJ2-7; TRBD1 aligns across 7 bases. Sequencing used PBMCs or a T cell subset sorted from them (not recorded which). CDR3 coding DNA: TGCGCCAGCAGCTTGGTTGACAGGGCCTACGAGCAGTACTTC. Translation gives CASSLVDRAYEQYF.